This T cell receptor beta chain was sequenced in a study of blood T cell repertoires in COVID-19. This CDR3 region has 16 residues. Germline V gene lookup returns CDR1 SGHVS and CDR2 FQNEAQ. V shed 1 base and J 4 bases; nucleotides not matched to a gene: 3. Recovered participants had two consecutive negative NP/OP PCR tests, healthcare professional clearance, or symptom resolution. Method: immunoSEQ multiplex PCR; TCRdb's copy keeps in-frame clones and lacks some. The sample contains roughly 300,000 clones, 85% of which appear only once. The chain recombines TRBV7-8 with TRBJ1-5, with 11 bases lining up with TRBD1. Input material: PBMCs or T cells enriched from blood (not recorded which). The receptor's source is a woman aged 45-59 years who had recovered from COVID-19. CDR3 DNA: TGTGCCAGCAGCTTAGGGACAGGGGGCTGGAATCAGCCCCAGCATTTT. Protein: CASSLGTGGWNQPQHF.